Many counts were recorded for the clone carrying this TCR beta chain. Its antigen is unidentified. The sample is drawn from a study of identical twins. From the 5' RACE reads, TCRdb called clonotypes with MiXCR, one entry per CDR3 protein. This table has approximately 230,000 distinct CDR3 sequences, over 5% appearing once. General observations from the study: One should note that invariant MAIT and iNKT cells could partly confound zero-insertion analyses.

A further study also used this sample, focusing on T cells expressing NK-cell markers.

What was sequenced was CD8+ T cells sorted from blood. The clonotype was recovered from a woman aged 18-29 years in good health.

The DNA of the CDR3 is TGTGCCAGCAGCGAGGGACTAGCGGGGTCTGATACGCAGTATTTT. Residues: CASSEGLAGSDTQYF. The gene calls are TRBV7-8 and TRBJ2-3, with 13 bases that match TRBD2. The CDR3 has 15 residues. V was clipped by 5 bases and J by 6 bases; unmatched bases: 5. Germline V CDR1 and CDR2: SGHVS, FQNEAQ.